The 3 T cell receptor beta chains reported below all come from one sample, sequenced in a study of yellow fever vaccine responses in identical twins. TCRdb recomputed calls from the RT-PCR reads with MiXCR, one row per CDR3 protein. The sample records about 2,000 distinct CDR3 sequences, 25% to 40% being singletons. Sequences were derived from T cells from blood (PBMCs), unsorted or a sorted subset (not recorded which), sampled before or after yellow fever vaccination (not recorded which). These receptors were collected from a woman between 18 and 30 years old who received the yellow fever vaccine.

This clonotype has only a few counts. At one of its ends the junction is not consistent with the germline gene, which may arise from a read error. The chain is built from TRBV29-1 and TRBJ2-5; D is perhaps TRBD2 (5 bases). CDR1 is SQVTM, CDR2 ANQGSEA, per germline. This CDR3 has 11 amino acids. CDR3 sequence (DNA): TGCAGCTTTGAGGGCTGGGAGACCCAGTACTTC. Its translation is CSFEGWETQYF.

The V gene is TRBV7-1, the J gene TRBJ1-6; 7 bases map to TRBD1. TRBV7-1 is assigned to the ORF class and has an uncertain function. The CDR3 loop spans 16 amino acids. The V segment lost 0 bases and the J segment 8 bases; nucleotides outside the gene matches: 7. CDR3 loop: CASSSATGTVYSPLHF. In DNA form, the CDR3 reads TGTGCCAGCAGCTCAGCTACCGGGACAGTTTATTCACCCCTCCACTTT.

This clonotype came up a few times. The V and J genes are TRBV25-1 and TRBJ2-2, with D uncertain. Germline values: CDR1 MGHDK, CDR2 SYGVNS. Trimming stripped 3 bases from V and 0 bases from J, with 11 bases between. CDR3 length: 16 residues. CDR3 protein: CASSDLGGTNTGELFF. CDR3 nucleotides: TGTGCCAGCAGTGATCTCGGCGGAACGAACACCGGGGAGCTGTTTTTT.